Each of the 6 T cell receptor beta chains below was sequenced from the same sample in a study of blood T cell repertoires in COVID-19. Profiled with immunoSEQ multiplex PCR; TCRdb holds only in-frame clones, not every one. The data show around 130,000 clones, 65% to 85% seen once. The sequenced sample consisted of peripheral blood. Receptors originate from a woman aged 80 or older with acute or convalescent COVID-19.

CDR3: CASSPGGFPGYTF. For the CDR3, the DNA is TGTGCCAGCAGTCCAGGGGGGTTCCCTGGCTACACCTTC. This rearrangement joins TRBV12-3 or TRBV12-4 to TRBJ1-2; TRBD1 aligns across 7 bases. Trimming removed 5 bases from V and 7 bases from J; junction bases left unmatched: 7. The length of the CDR3 is 13 residues.

This sequence joins TRBV21-1 and TRBJ1-1; the DNA was not used to check the table's D call, TRBD1. TRBV21-1 is noted as a pseudogene. The length of the CDR3 is 14 residues. Here the CDR3 DNA reads TGTGCCAGCAGCACCCAAGCAGGGGGTGGAAAAGCTTTCTTT. It encodes CASSTQAGGGKAFF.

V usage is TRBV4-1 and J usage is TRBJ1-5, with TRBD1 matching 11 bases. Germline values: CDR1 MGHRA, CDR2 YSYEKL. This CDR3 is 19 amino acids long. V lost 1 base to trimming and J lost 0 bases; unmatched junction nucleotides: 8. CDR3 amino acids: CASSQAGTGGILSNQPQHF. CDR3 nucleotides: TGCGCCAGCAGCCAAGCTGGGACAGGGGGAATCCTTAGCAATCAGCCCCAGCATTTT.

The chain has TRBV18 and TRBJ2-2; D uncertain. CDR1 is KGHSH and CDR2 is LQKENI in the germline V gene. Trimming removed 2 bases at V and 0 bases at J, with 7 bases between. CDR3 length equals 15 residues. CDR3 DNA: TGTGCCAGCTCACCATCTCACACGAACACCGGGGAGCTGTTTTTT. The encoded protein is CASSPSHTNTGELFF.

The genes are TRBV19 and TRBJ2-7; tentatively, D is TRBD2 (6 bases). V was pared by 0 bases and J by 5 bases, with 8 bases between. The germline V gene has CDR1 LNHDA and CDR2 SQIVND (reference sequence). There are 13 residues in the CDR3. CDR3 DNA sequence: TGTGCCAGTAGTATAGAAGCGGGCAACGAGCAGTACTTC. It codes for CASSIEAGNEQYF.

The rearrangement links TRBV6-5 to TRBJ2-2; 9 bases fit TRBD1. The germline gives CDR1 MNHEY, CDR2 SVGAGI. V shed 2 bases, J shed 5 bases, and the junction held 3 bases outside the gene matches. The CDR3 consists of 15 residues. For the CDR3, the DNA is TGTGCCAGCAGTTACGACAGGGGGGGAACCGGGGAGCTGTTTTTT. As protein: CASSYDRGGTGELFF.